This T cell receptor (beta chain) was identified during a study of a mutant IDH1 vaccine in newly diagnosed glioma. Study background: V12 occurred at week 35 and V13 at week 47.

As for time point: week 35, safety follow-up. The vaccine gave 300 ug of a 20-mer mutant IDH1 peptide subcutaneously per dose. Assay: immunoSEQ multiplex PCR; the TCRdb copy retains only in-frame clones and omits some. The sample has 35,000 to 50,000 clones; approximately 83% are singletons. V lost 3 bases and J lost 0, with 11 bases in between. The CDR3 runs 15 residues. Germline CDR1 and CDR2: ENHRY and SYGVKD. About this clone: No antigen is known for it.

The J gene is TRBJ1-1, the V gene TRBV10-3, with a tentative D call TRBD1 (6 bases). The sequence was collected from a woman in her forties or fifties with glioma. Sequenced material: PBMCs, taken from a glioma patient whose treatment included an IDH1 peptide vaccine. CDR3: CAISERGGLNTEAFF. As DNA, the CDR3 is TGTGCCATCAGTGAAAGGGGGGGCTTGAACACTGAAGCTTTCTTT.